The T cell receptor beta chain under discussion was sequenced for a study of cytomegalovirus exposure and HLA in healthy donors. Study-level results: Prior analysis indicated that the majority of TCR beta V segments exhibited productivity approximately 90% or approximately 30% of the time. In a later analysis, about 17,000 TCR beta sequences were associated with HLA alleles at 0.05 false discovery rate. Later analysis identified a missense DCLRE1C variant that was linked to TCR beta V- and J-gene trimming. Follow-up analysis seemed to connect common viral pathogens with several of the most significant clusters identified.

To note about this clone: Its antigen is as yet unknown.

Researchers ran the PCR with 60 Vbeta and 13 Jbeta primers. TCRdb keeps only in-frame clones here, not all; method: immunoSEQ multiplex PCR. The sample lists hundreds of thousands of clones; over 65% were seen once. The source of this sequence is an older woman in good health and CMV-seropositive. The sequenced sample was PBMCs.

The CDR3 nucleotides are TGTGCCAGCAGCTTGGTCAGTCTCAAAAACATTCAGTACTTC. This sequence encodes CASSLVSLKNIQYF. The rearrangement links TRBV5-6 to TRBJ2-4; no firm D call. The CDR3 is 14 residues long. The V gene's germline CDR1 is SGHDT and CDR2 YYEEEE. Trimming cost V 0 bases and J 3 bases, with 7 bases left between them.